This T cell receptor (beta chain) was recorded in a study of identical twins. Trimming removed 2 bases from V and 3 bases from J; junction bases left unmatched: 7. Germline V gene lookup returns CDR1 KGHDR and CDR2 SFDVKD. The CDR3 contains 16 residues. This clonotype has a handful of counts. Antigen: not known. The study, taken as a whole, reports: Out-of-frame alpha sequences shared between twins exhibited an excess of low generation probability. Sharing of beta out-of-frame sequences by twins showed a weaker excess.

TCRdb reprocessed the 5' RACE reads via MiXCR and lists one record per CDR3 protein. The data contain 690,000 or so distinct CDR3 sequences, roughly 8% of them seen just once; the ten biggest clones take up around 0.95%. The data also belong to a second study, concerning yellow fever vaccine responses in identical twins.

The genes are TRBV24-1 and TRBJ2-3; 7 nucleotides agree with TRBD2. The sequence was collected from a woman aged 18-29 years in good health. Material: PBMCs. This CDR3 is CATSDSSGALTDTQYF. CDR3 coding DNA: TGTGCCACCAGTGATTCGAGCGGGGCCCTAACAGATACGCAGTATTTT.